Sequencing of this T cell receptor (beta chain) was carried out in a study of blood T cell repertoires in COVID-19. Overall study context: T cells, B-cell-depleted T cells, or PBMCs provided the cDNA or gDNA that served as material.

Here immunoSEQ multiplex PCR was the method, and the copy in TCRdb shows in-frame clones only, minus some. The sample has about 320,000 clones; around 90% are singletons. The TCR originated in a woman aged 18 to 35 who had recovered from COVID-19. The sequenced sample consisted of PBMCs or T cells enriched from blood (not recorded which).

CDR3 amino acids: CASSRWTGLYGYTF. The CDR3 DNA follows: TGTGCCAGCAGTAGATGGACAGGGCTATATGGCTACACCTTC. The chain is built from TRBV28 and TRBJ1-2; TRBD1 aligns across 8 bases. The CDR3 has 14 amino acids. The J segment lost 5 bases and the V segment lost 5 bases, leaving 7 bases of the junction unmatched. Germline assignment: CDR1 MDHEN and CDR2 SYDVKM.